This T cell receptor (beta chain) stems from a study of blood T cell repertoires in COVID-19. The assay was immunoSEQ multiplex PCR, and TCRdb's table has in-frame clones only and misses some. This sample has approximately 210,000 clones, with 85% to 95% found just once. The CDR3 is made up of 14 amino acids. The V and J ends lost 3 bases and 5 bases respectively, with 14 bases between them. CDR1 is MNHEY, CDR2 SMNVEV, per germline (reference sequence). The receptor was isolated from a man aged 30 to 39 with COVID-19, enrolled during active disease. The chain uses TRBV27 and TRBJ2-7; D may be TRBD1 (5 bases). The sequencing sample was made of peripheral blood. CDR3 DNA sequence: TGTGCCAGCAGTTTGATGGGGCCTTTGGACGAGCAGTACTTC. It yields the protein CASSLMGPLDEQYF.